This T cell receptor (beta chain) was sequenced during a study of yellow fever vaccine responses in identical twins. The study, taken as a whole, reports: Reportedly, twins showed a vaccine T cell response that looked partly convergent and partly personalized.

One entry per CDR3 protein, called by TCRdb with MiXCR from the RT-PCR reads. The sample holds about 19,000 distinct CDR3 sequences, roughly two thirds seen once. V was clipped by 5 bases and J by 2 bases; unmatched bases: 1. The CDR3 spans 14 residues. Germline-derived CDR1 and CDR2 are SGHVS and FNYEAQ. To note about this clonotype: Its target is not known.

The starting material was T cells from blood (PBMCs), unsorted or a sorted subset (not recorded which), obtained before or after yellow fever vaccination (not recorded which). This chain links TRBV7-6 with TRBJ1-3; TRBD1 aligns across 9 bases. The receptor was derived from a woman aged 18-29 years who received the yellow fever vaccine. CDR3 nucleotides: TGTGCCAGCAGCAGGGACAGGGCTGGAAACACCATATATTTT. Amino acid sequence: CASSRDRAGNTIYF.